A selection of T cell receptor beta chains follows, all from one sample in a study of spatial heterogeneity in lung cancer. TCRdb re-analysed the 5' RACE reads in MiXCR, keeping a single row per CDR3 protein. The table shows about 120,000 distinct CDR3 sequences, with 9% to 15% occurring only once. This material consisted of PBMCs, taken at follow-up. These receptors were collected from a male donor with early-stage non-small cell lung cancer. Both conserved end residues are part of each CDR3. Fields, in order: J gene, V gene, D gene, clone size, CDR3 DNA, CDR3 protein. The D gene is left open where the match is weak. Rows give clone size only sometimes, using once, few, many, or a class for an expanded clone.

J gene: TRBJ1-1; V gene: TRBV10-2; D gene: NA; clone size: NA; CDR3 DNA: TGCGCCAGCAGTGAGGGGGGAGGCACTGAAGCTTTCTTT; CDR3 protein: CASSEGGGTEAFF
J gene: TRBJ1-2; V gene: TRBV11-2; D gene: NA; clone size: many; CDR3 DNA: TGTGCCAGCACCACGGGGGGACCCTATGGCTACACCTTC; CDR3 protein: CASTTGGPYGYTF
J gene: TRBJ1-3; V gene: TRBV25-1; D gene: NA; clone size: few; CDR3 DNA: TGTGCCAGCAGTGTGGCGAGCTCTGGAAACACCATATATTTT; CDR3 protein: CASSVASSGNTIYF
J gene: TRBJ1-2; V gene: TRBV6-1; D gene: NA; clone size: NA; CDR3 DNA: TGTGCCAGTACCTCCTTGGTGGGGGTAAGGAACTATGGCTACACCTTC; CDR3 protein: CASTSLVGVRNYGYTF
J gene: TRBJ2-1; V gene: TRBV11-2; D gene: NA; clone size: few; CDR3 DNA: TGTGCCAGCAGCCGACAGCCCGGGGGAAACCACAATGAGCAGTTCTTC; CDR3 protein: CASSRQPGGNHNEQFF
J gene: TRBJ1-1; V gene: TRBV25-1; D gene: NA; clone size: few; CDR3 DNA: TGTGCCAGCAGTGAATTTCGGGTGCCCGCCACTGAAGCTTTCTTT; CDR3 protein: CASSEFRVPATEAFF
J gene: TRBJ2-1; V gene: TRBV5-8; D gene: TRBD2; clone size: many; CDR3 DNA: TGTGCCAGCAGCTATGAGGGGACTAGCGGATACAATGAGCAGTTCTTC; CDR3 protein: CASSYEGTSGYNEQFF
J gene: TRBJ1-2; V gene: TRBV20-1; D gene: TRBD1; clone size: many; CDR3 DNA: TGCAGTGCTAGACCCTCCGCGACAGGGGGCAGCTATGGCTACACCTTC; CDR3 protein: CSARPSATGGSYGYTF
J gene: TRBJ1-2; V gene: TRBV4-1; D gene: NA; clone size: many; CDR3 DNA: TGCGCCAGCAGCCAAGATACCCCTAGATGGAACGGGGGAAAGAACTATGGCTACACCTTC; CDR3 protein: CASSQDTPRWNGGKNYGYTF
J gene: TRBJ1-1; V gene: TRBV28; D gene: NA; clone size: few; CDR3 DNA: TGTGCCAGCAGTCCCACGGGTGGGACTGAAGCTTTCTTT; CDR3 protein: CASSPTGGTEAFF
J gene: TRBJ2-1; V gene: TRBV10-3; D gene: TRBD1; clone size: many; CDR3 DNA: TGTGCCATCAGTGCATACAGGGGCCATGAGCAGTTCTTC; CDR3 protein: CAISAYRGHEQFF
J gene: TRBJ2-1; V gene: TRBV15; D gene: NA; clone size: NA; CDR3 DNA: TGTGCCACCAGCAGAGACGACAGGCCCTACAATGAGCAGTTCTTC; CDR3 protein: CATSRDDRPYNEQFF
J gene: TRBJ1-1; V gene: TRBV5-1; D gene: NA; clone size: NA; CDR3 DNA: TGCGCCAGCAGCTTGGGGGGCAGTAGATCAGGGTTGGGTGAAGCTTTCTTT; CDR3 protein: CASSLGGSRSGLGEAFF
J gene: TRBJ1-4; V gene: TRBV5-5; D gene: NA; clone size: many; CDR3 DNA: TGTGCCAGCAGCTTGGCAGTTGCAACTAATGAAAAACTGTTTTTT; CDR3 protein: CASSLAVATNEKLFF
J gene: TRBJ2-2; V gene: TRBV4-3; D gene: TRBD1; clone size: many; CDR3 DNA: TGCGCCAGCAGCCCACAGCCGGGACAGGGTGCCGGGGAGCTGTTTTTT; CDR3 protein: CASSPQPGQGAGELFF
J gene: TRBJ2-2; V gene: TRBV19; D gene: NA; clone size: few; CDR3 DNA: TGTGCCAGTAGTCTCGGGCCCAATGTTCGGGAGCTGTTTTTT; CDR3 protein: CASSLGPNVRELFF
J gene: TRBJ1-1; V gene: TRBV27; D gene: NA; clone size: few; CDR3 DNA: TGTGCCAGCAGTTTAAGTGGGCTGGGAAACACTGAAGCTTTCTTT; CDR3 protein: CASSLSGLGNTEAFF
J gene: TRBJ2-3; V gene: TRBV7-3; D gene: NA; clone size: few; CDR3 DNA: TGTGCCAGCAGCTTCGGGCCTCGGGGCACAGATACGCAGTATTTT; CDR3 protein: CASSFGPRGTDTQYF
J gene: TRBJ2-5; V gene: TRBV10-3; D gene: NA; clone size: many; CDR3 DNA: TGTGCCATCCGCGGACAGGGAGGGTCAGAGACCCAGTACTTC; CDR3 protein: CAIRGQGGSETQYF
J gene: TRBJ2-5; V gene: TRBV7-2; D gene: NA; clone size: few; CDR3 DNA: TGTGCCAGCAGCGCCGGGACCCTGGAGACCCAGTACTTC; CDR3 protein: CASSAGTLETQYF
J gene: TRBJ1-5; V gene: TRBV4-2; D gene: TRBD1; clone size: few; CDR3 DNA: TGTGCCAGCAGCCAACTGGACAGGGGTAGCAATCAGCCCCAGCATTTT; CDR3 protein: CASSQLDRGSNQPQHF
J gene: TRBJ2-3; V gene: TRBV28; D gene: TRBD2; clone size: NA; CDR3 DNA: TGTGCCAGCAGTCCTGCGGGGGGCACAGATACGCAGTATTTT; CDR3 protein: CASSPAGGTDTQYF
J gene: TRBJ2-7; V gene: TRBV18; D gene: TRBD2; clone size: NA; CDR3 DNA: TGTGCCAGCTCACCACTAGCGGGGGGTGCCTACGAGCAGTACTTC; CDR3 protein: CASSPLAGGAYEQYF
J gene: TRBJ1-6; V gene: TRBV28; D gene: TRBD1; clone size: many; CDR3 DNA: TGTGCCAGCAGTTTCACGAGGGGGCTGTATAATTCACCCCTCCACTTT; CDR3 protein: CASSFTRGLYNSPLHF
J gene: TRBJ1-5; V gene: TRBV18; D gene: TRBD1; clone size: NA; CDR3 DNA: TGTGCCAGCTCCCCCGGGACAGGGATCAATCAGCCCCAGCATTTT; CDR3 protein: CASSPGTGINQPQHF
J gene: TRBJ2-2; V gene: TRBV12-3/TRBV12-4; D gene: NA; clone size: few; CDR3 DNA: TGTGCCAGCATCCGGCCGGAAAACACCGGGGAGCTGTTTTTT; CDR3 protein: CASIRPENTGELFF